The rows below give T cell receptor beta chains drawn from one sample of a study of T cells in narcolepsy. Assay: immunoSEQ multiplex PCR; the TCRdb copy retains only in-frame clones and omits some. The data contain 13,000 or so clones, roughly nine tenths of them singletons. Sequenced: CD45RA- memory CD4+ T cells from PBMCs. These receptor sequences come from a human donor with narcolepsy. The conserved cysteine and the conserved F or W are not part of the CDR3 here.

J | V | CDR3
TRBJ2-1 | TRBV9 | ASSVSGFGEQF
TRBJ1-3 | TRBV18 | ASSQGRESGNTIY
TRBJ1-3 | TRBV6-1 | ASSESQRDTIY
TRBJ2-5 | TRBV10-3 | AISSGGGAETQY
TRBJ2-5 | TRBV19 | ASSIGVATETQY
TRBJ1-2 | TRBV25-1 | ASCDRGYGYT
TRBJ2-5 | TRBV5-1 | ASSLGGGETQY
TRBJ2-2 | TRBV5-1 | ASTQEGTQTTGELF
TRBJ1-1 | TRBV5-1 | ASSSDTTFMNTEAF
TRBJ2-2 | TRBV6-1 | ASMQRETIGELF
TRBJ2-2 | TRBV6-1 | ASLLAAGTGELF
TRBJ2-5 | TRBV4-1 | ASSHRALAGQETQY
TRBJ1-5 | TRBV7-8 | ASSGGTVDNQPQH
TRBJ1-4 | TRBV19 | ASSMGQGDEKLF
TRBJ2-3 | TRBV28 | ASSPTDRGTDTQY
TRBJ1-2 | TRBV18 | ASSSGDGYGYT
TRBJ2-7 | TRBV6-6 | ASRSGSSYEQY
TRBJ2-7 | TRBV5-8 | ASSPTPSSYEQY
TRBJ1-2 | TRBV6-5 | ASREDRGNYGYT
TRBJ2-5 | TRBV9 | ASSVGGRAGSQETQY
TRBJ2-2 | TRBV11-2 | ASRSTTQGTGELF
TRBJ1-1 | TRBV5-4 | ASSLARSNSEAF